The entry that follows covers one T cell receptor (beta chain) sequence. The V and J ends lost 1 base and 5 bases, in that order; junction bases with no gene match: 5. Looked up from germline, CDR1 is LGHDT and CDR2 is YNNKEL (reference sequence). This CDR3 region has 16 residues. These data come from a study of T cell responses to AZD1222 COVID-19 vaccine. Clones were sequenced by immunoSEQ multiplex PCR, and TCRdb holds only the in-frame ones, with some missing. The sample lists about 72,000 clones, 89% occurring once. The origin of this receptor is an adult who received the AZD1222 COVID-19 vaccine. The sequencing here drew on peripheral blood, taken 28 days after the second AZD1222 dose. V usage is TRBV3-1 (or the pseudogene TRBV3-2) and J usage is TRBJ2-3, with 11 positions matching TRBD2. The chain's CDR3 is CASSQVAGGPGDTQYF. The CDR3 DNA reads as TGTGCCAGCAGCCAAGTAGCGGGAGGGCCAGGAGATACGCAGTATTTT.